This TCR beta chain was retrieved from a study of CD8 T cells in Susac syndrome. From blood CD8+ and CD4+ T cells, the TCR beta chain was sequenced. Germline-derived CDR1 and CDR2 are DFQATT and SNEGSKA (reference sequence). The CDR3 sequence is 15 residues long. The ends were cut back, 5 bases at V and 2 bases at J, with 19 bases in the middle. RNA was extracted with the RNeasy kit, and a quantity of about 0.45 to 1 ug was reverse transcribed using random hexamers. Amplification of TCR beta CDR3 used immunoSEQ multiplex PCR across 54 Vbeta and 13 Jbeta. From the immunoSEQ multiplex PCR reads, TCRdb called clonotypes with MiXCR, one entry per CDR3 protein. Here the sample spans over 95,000 distinct CDR3 sequences, nearly 95% being singletons.

The chain is built from TRBV20-1 and TRBJ2-7, with D hard to call. Sequences were obtained from CD4+ T cells from PBMCs. The source is a human donor in good health. The CDR3 DNA follows: TGCAGTGCTCTCCTTAATAACCTTTTCACCTACGAGCAGTACTTC. Protein sequence: CSALLNNLFTYEQYF.